The source of this T cell receptor beta chain is a study of blood T cell repertoires in COVID-19. CDR3 length: 15 amino acids. Trimming left V 4 bases short and J 5 bases short, with 14 bases between. Looked up from germline, CDR1 is SGHVS and CDR2 is FNYEAQ. Libraries were prepared by immunoSEQ multiplex PCR; TCRdb keeps only in-frame clonotypes and omits some of them. This table has roughly 250,000 clones, 75% to 85% appearing once. This receptor was identified in a human donor in a cohort sampled during active COVID-19. Sequences were obtained from peripheral blood. The J gene is TRBJ2-2, the V gene TRBV7-6, with D possibly being TRBD1 (5 bases). DNA of the CDR3: TGTGCCAGCAGCTACCCCTGGGGCGGAACCGGGGAGCTGTTTTTT. Residues: CASSYPWGGTGELFF.